This T cell receptor (beta chain) was documented in a study of regulatory T cells in long-lasting Graves disease. Study-level findings and limits: Persistent Graves' disease cases displayed lower TCR diversity than newly diagnosed ones. Persistent disease exhibited a predilection for TRBV28, TRBJ1-2 and TRBJ2-5. Having only a small sample size may have limited accuracy.

This clonotype was seen ten or more times. Its specificity is unknown. Through Arm-PCR of CDR3 regions and iRepertoire HTBI primers, TCR beta libraries were built. TCRdb called the multiplex PCR reads again in MiXCR, with one record for every CDR3 protein. The data show roughly 380,000 distinct CDR3 sequences, around 16% seen once. This CDR3 contains 15 residues. Between the trimmed V and J ends, which lost 4 bases and 5 bases, there was a span of 18 bases. The germline gives CDR1 SEHNR, CDR2 FQNEAQ (reference sequence). Regarding time point: newly diagnosed GD, antithyroid drugs for less than 3 months. There was RNA extracted from PBMCs, and the TCR library was made from it. An endocrinology department located in Xi'an, China, was where the patients came from.

This TCR derives from a female donor with Graves disease. The chain is built from TRBV7-9 and TRBJ2-7, with D uncertain. The material was peripheral blood mononuclear cells (PBMCs), obtained at new diagnosis, from a patient treated with antithyroid drugs. In nucleotides, the CDR3 is TGTGCCAGCAGCTCTCCCTTATCCCCCGAAAACGAGCAGTACTTC. Residues: CASSSPLSPENEQYF.